Shown below are 15 T cell receptor beta chains from a single sample sequenced in a study of CD8+ T cells in alopecia areata. Treatment given: oral pan-JAK inhibitor, 5-10 mg twice daily. Extraction and reverse transcription of RNA yielded cDNA as the sequencing template. Method: immunoSEQ multiplex PCR; TCRdb's copy keeps in-frame clones and lacks some. Of about 140,000 clones in the sample, about 88% were seen once. Sequenced material: CD8+ T cells sorted from blood, taken at week 4, from a patient treated with tofacitinib. Every receptor here comes from a human donor with alopecia areata.

The V and J genes are TRBV29-1 and TRBJ2-7, with D maybe TRBD2 (6 bases). V lost 7 bases to trimming and J lost 5 bases, with 9 bases between them. The CDR3 contains 10 residues. Germline V lookup: CDR1 SQVTM, CDR2 ANQGSEA. CDR3 sequence (DNA): TGCAGCGCGGAGGGAGACGAGCAGTACTTC. Protein: CSAEGDEQYF.

The gene calls are TRBV27 and TRBJ2-7; D gene unclear. The CDR3 consists of 14 residues. Trimming removed 0 bases from V and 7 bases from J, with 13 bases in between. Germline lookup yields CDR1 MNHEY and CDR2 SMNVEV (reference sequence). The CDR3 nucleotides are TGTGCCAGCAGTTTATCGATTAGTCCGAAGGAGCAGTACTTC. Translating gives CASSLSISPKEQYF.

CDR3 loop: CASSPSDGTYEQYF. The CDR3 region has the DNA TGTGCCAGCAGTCCGTCGGACGGAACCTACGAGCAGTACTTC. The rearrangement uses TRBV28 and TRBJ2-7; D is uncertain. Germline V gene sequence: CDR1 MDHEN, CDR2 SYDVKM. The CDR3 sequence is 14 residues long. V lost 5 bases to trimming and J lost 2 bases, with 13 bases between them.

The genes are TRBV27 and TRBJ2-7, with no clear D. V was cut by 4 bases and J by 4 bases, with 5 bases left in between. CDR1 is MNHEY, CDR2 SMNVEV, per germline (reference sequence). This CDR3 is built from 11 residues. The CDR3 DNA reads as TGTGCCAGCAGTTCCCGGTACGAGCAGTACTTC. Protein sequence: CASSSRYEQYF.

This chain joins TRBV6-1 and TRBJ2-7; 8 bases line up with TRBD1. Losses at the gene ends were 6 bases for V and 5 bases for J; bases not matched to a gene: 0. Per the germline V gene, CDR1 is MNHNS and CDR2 is SASEGT. CDR3 size: 11 residues. CDR3 coding DNA: TGTGCCAGCAGCAGGGGGCACGAGCAGTACTTC. This gives the protein CASSRGHEQYF.

The rearrangement joins TRBV27 to TRBJ2-2; 8 bases map to TRBD1. With V trimmed by 4 bases and J by 7 bases, 11 bases remained unmatched. The CDR3 contains 16 residues. Germline V gives CDR1 MNHEY, CDR2 SMNVEV (reference sequence). The DNA for the CDR3 is TGTGCCAGCAGTTCCCCAGGGGGCTGGGGGCACGGGGAGCTGTTTTTT. This encodes CASSSPGGWGHGELFF.

V and J are TRBV4-1 and TRBJ2-2; D possibly corresponds to TRBD1 (6 bases). Germline-derived CDR1 and CDR2 are MGHRA and YSYEKL. This CDR3 has 16 amino acids. V was pared by 5 bases and J by 5 bases, with 18 bases between. The CDR3 DNA reads TGCGCCAGCAGCTTTCTTAGTTCGAGGGGGACCGGGGAGCTGTTTTTT. It is translated as CASSFLSSRGTGELFF.

V and J are TRBV5-1 and TRBJ2-7; D not resolved. V was clipped by 0 bases and J by 0 bases, with 7 bases between them. The CDR3 contains 14 residues. Germline V gene sequence: CDR1 SGHRS, CDR2 YFSETQ. The CDR3 DNA reads TGCGCCAGCAGCTTGGGATGGGGCTCCTACGAGCAGTACTTC. It translates to CASSLGWGSYEQYF.

The J gene is TRBJ2-7, the V gene TRBV29-1; perhaps TRBD2 as D (6 bases). The CDR3 runs to 14 residues. The V gene's germline CDR1 is SQVTM and CDR2 ANQGSEA. V was pared by 2 bases and J by 2 bases, with 13 bases between. The CDR3: CSVETGTGAYEQYF. As DNA, the CDR3 is TGCAGCGTTGAAACCGGGACTGGGGCCTACGAGCAGTACTTC.

V is TRBV7-3 and J is TRBJ2-5, with 7 bases aligning to TRBD2. This CDR3 is 15 amino acids long. V dropped 1 base and J dropped 2; count of bases not matched to a gene: 4. CDR1 and CDR2 (germline): SGHTA, FQGTGA. The CDR3 protein is CASSLNPSGQETQYF. The CDR3 DNA reads as TGTGCCAGCAGCTTAAACCCTAGCGGACAAGAGACCCAGTACTTC. Combining the CDR3 with reference TRBV7-3 and TRBJ2-5 gives the whole variable domain GAGVSQTPSNKVTEKGKYVELRCDPISGHTALYWYRQSLGQGPEFLIYFQGTGAADDSGLPNDRFFAVRPEGSVSTLKIQRTERGDSAVYLCASSLNPSGQETQYFGPGTRLLVL.

V gene TRBV19 combines with J gene TRBJ2-3, with D tentatively TRBD1 (5 bases). Trimming left V 5 bases short and J 5 bases short, with 14 bases between. CDR3 length: 14 residues. Germline-derived CDR1 and CDR2 are LNHDA and SQIVND (reference sequence). The CDR3 DNA follows: TGTGCCAGTAGTTTGTGGGGCGCAGGAGATACGCAGTATTTT. Amino acids: CASSLWGAGDTQYF.

The chain links TRBV2 to TRBJ2-7; D is tentatively TRBD1 or TRBD2 (5 bases each). The CDR3 loop spans 14 amino acids. Trimming left V 3 bases short and J 2 bases short, with 11 bases between. CDR1 and CDR2 from the germline V gene are SNHLY and FYNNEI. DNA for the CDR3: TGTGCCAGCAGTGAGTGGGGGTATCCCTACGAGCAGTACTTC. Protein product: CASSEWGYPYEQYF.

The V gene is TRBV5-1, the J gene TRBJ2-3; D possibly uses TRBD1 or TRBD2 (6 bases each). Trimming took off 2 bases at V and 6 bases at J, with 19 bases between the two ends. The CDR3 totals 16 residues. CDR1 and CDR2 (germline): SGHRS, YFSETQ. The CDR3 loop reads CASSLIGGGGTDTQYF. The DNA for the CDR3 is TGCGCCAGCAGCTTAATTGGCGGAGGGGGGACGGATACGCAGTATTTT.

The chain uses TRBV27 and TRBJ2-7; TRBD2 is a possible D gene (6 bases). This CDR3 has 14 residues. V was trimmed by 3 bases and J by 2 bases, leaving 11 bases between them. CDR1 MNHEY and CDR2 SMNVEV come from the germline V gene (reference sequence). Here the CDR3 reads CASSFSGTAYEQYF. In nucleotides, the CDR3 is TGTGCCAGCAGTTTTAGCGGAACCGCCTACGAGCAGTACTTC.

The chain uses TRBV7-6 and TRBJ2-3, with TRBD2 matching over 10 bases. The germline gives CDR1 SGHVS, CDR2 FNYEAQ. The CDR3 contains 16 residues. V lost 6 bases to trimming and J lost 2 bases; unmatched junction nucleotides: 8. CDR3: CASSSNGLADTDTQYF. In nucleotides, the CDR3 is TGTGCCAGCAGTTCCAACGGACTAGCGGACACAGATACGCAGTATTTT.